This T cell receptor beta chain was identified during a study of CD8 T cells in Susac syndrome. Background on the study: There were Susac syndrome patients who were therapy-naive at blood draw, others on corticosteroids, and others on intravenous immunoglobulin alone.

CDR3 length: 14 residues. Germline CDR1 and CDR2: MNHEY and SMNVEV (reference sequence). Trimming took 3 bases from V and 3 from J, leaving 12 bases between them. The authors reverse transcribed roughly 0.5 to 1 ug RNA with random hexamers. Amplification of TCR beta CDR3 was carried out by immunoSEQ multiplex PCR, which covered 54 Vbeta and 13 Jbeta segments. TCRdb independently ran MiXCR on the immunoSEQ multiplex PCR reads; one entry per CDR3 protein. The sample yields 110,000 to 150,000 distinct CDR3 sequences, approximately 96% seen once. The V call is TRBV27, the J call TRBJ2-7; D remains ambiguous. The sequenced sample consisted of CD4+ T cells from PBMCs. The TCR was taken from a human donor with Susac syndrome. The CDR3 DNA reads TGTGCCAGCAGTTTGAAGGACCGGAACTACGAGCAGTACTTC. This gives the protein CASSLKDRNYEQYF.